A selection of T cell receptor beta chains follows, all from one sample in a study of shared clonotypes between healthy human individuals. Clones were sequenced by immunoSEQ multiplex PCR, and TCRdb holds only the in-frame ones, with some missing. Of approximately 2,000,000 clones listed, just over 90% are singletons. The sample taken for sequencing was naive CD8+ T cells from PBMCs. Receptors were obtained from a man aged 18 to 30 in good health. Some clones in this sample may be carry-over from other donors' samples. Each CDR3 is given with its conserved first and last residue. The order of the fields is V gene, J gene, CDR3 protein.

>TRBV4-3|TRBJ2-7
CASSQDAPGTGHEQYF
>TRBV27|TRBJ2-5
CASSLLGPLIGAQYF
>TRBV11-2|TRBJ1-2
CASSLSRLAGYTF
>TRBV2|TRBJ1-1
CATCSGMNTEAFF
>TRBV9|TRBJ2-7
CASSVGQGFTYEQYF
>TRBV28|TRBJ1-1
CASSSPGVATEAFF
>TRBV7-9|TRBJ2-1
CASSSTGPNEQFF
>TRBV15|TRBJ2-5
CATSGRGVQTQYF
>TRBV5-1|NA
CASSFTGGHEQYF
>TRBV30|TRBJ1-4
CAWSWPTLGEKLFF
>TRBV9|TRBJ1-5
CASSVSGASNQPQHF
>TRBV29-1|TRBJ1-1
CSVEAWAEAFF
>TRBV5-5|TRBJ1-1
CASSRDRNTEAFF
>TRBV21-1|TRBJ2-7
CASSKSVSEEEGRVSYEQYF
>TRBV7-9|TRBJ2-7
CASSLPGHHERYF
>TRBV7-9|TRBJ1-1
CASSFERARVRGTEAFF
>TRBV27|TRBJ1-4
CASRLNRDRDEKLFF
>TRBV9|TRBJ2-7
CASSVGTSGRPPYEQYF
>TRBV6-5|TRBJ1-1
CASSSSDGGTAEAFF
>TRBV15|TRBJ2-7
CATSYFGQLYEQYF
>TRBV2|TRBJ2-1
CASSDGGGVYNEQFF
>TRBV7-8|TRBJ2-3
CASSLKLLGARGDTQYF
>TRBV9|TRBJ2-1
CASSPSPVGASDYNEQFF
>TRBV25-1|TRBJ2-5
CASGEDRGVLPAQYF
>TRBV27|TRBJ2-1
CASSLDSSEQFF
>TRBV4-2|TRBJ1-3
CASSRDSAANSGNTIYF